Following are 26 T cell receptor beta chains from one sample sequenced in a study of Graves' ophthalmopathy and Graves' hyperthyroidism. TCR beta CDR3 regions were amplified from RNA transcripts. An initial RT-PCR round employing HTBI primers preceded a second-round multiplex PCR. Each CDR3 protein is one row after TCRdb ran MiXCR on the multiplex PCR reads. The sample lists about 220,000 distinct CDR3 sequences, 20% to 25% occurring once. The sample consisted of peripheral blood. The receptor source for this set is a woman aged 50 to 60 with Graves' ophthalmopathy.

This clonotype was recorded at least ten times. CDR3 in DNA: TGCAGTGCGGTTCCGGGACCTCGGAGCAATCAGCCCCAGCATTTT. This sequence encodes CSAVPGPRSNQPQHF. The chain combines TRBV20-1 with TRBJ1-5, with D possibly being TRBD1 (5 bases). CDR3 length equals 15 residues. Germline assignment: CDR1 DFQATT and CDR2 SNEGSKA (reference sequence). Trimming took off 6 bases at V and 1 base at J, with 16 bases between the two ends.

In its sample, this clonotype was seen many times. The chain couples TRBV7-6 to TRBJ2-4; 12 bases match TRBD2. The V gene's germline CDR1 is SGHVS and CDR2 FNYEAQ. V was pared by 4 bases and J by 8 bases, with 9 bases of the junction left unmatched. The CDR3 totals 16 residues. CDR3 sequence: CASSSGVTSGSDIQYF. CDR3 sequence (DNA): TGTGCCAGCAGCTCGGGGGTGACTAGCGGGAGTGACATTCAGTACTTC. The entire variable domain, with the rest obtained from reference TRBV7-6 and TRBJ2-4, is as follows: GAGVSQSPRYKVTKRGQDVALRCDPISGHVSLYWYRQALGQGPEFLTYFNYEAQQDKSGLPNDRFSAERPEGSISTLTIQRTEQRDSAMYRCASSSGVTSGSDIQYFGAGTRLSVL.

This clonotype has ten or more counts. J is TRBJ1-1 and V is TRBV7-9; D is perhaps TRBD1 (5 bases). V shed 1 base and J shed 11 bases, with 14 bases lying between them. Germline CDR1 reads SEHNR; CDR2 reads FQNEAQ (reference sequence). This CDR3 spans 13 amino acids. The CDR3 loop reads CASSLDALKGAFF. CDR3 coding DNA: TGTGCCAGCAGCTTAGACGCCCTCAAGGGGGCTTTCTTT.

The chain is built from TRBV28 and TRBJ1-3; unclear D gene. The CDR3 is 14 residues long. From germline, CDR1 is MDHEN and CDR2 SYDVKM. Trimming removed 2 bases at V and 4 bases at J, with 9 bases between. This CDR3 is CASSLRGLGNTIYF. DNA for the CDR3: TGTGCCAGCAGTTTACGGGGTTTAGGAAACACCATATATTTT.

For the CDR3, the DNA is TGCAGCGGCGCGACAGGGGGCGGCCAGACCCAGTACTTC. It translates to CSGATGGGQTQYF. The genes are TRBV29-1 and TRBJ2-5; 10 bases line up with TRBD1. J was trimmed by 6 bases and V by 7 bases; bases with no gene match: 8. This CDR3 region has 13 residues. Germline-derived CDR1 and CDR2 are SQVTM and ANQGSEA. The variable domain in full, completed from reference TRBV29-1 and TRBJ2-5, reads SAVISQKPSRDICQRGTSLTIQCQVDSQVTMMFWYRQQPGQSLTLIATANQGSEATYESGFVIDKFPISRPNLTFSTLTVSNMSPEDSSIYLCSGATGGGQTQYFGPGTRLLVL.

The chain links TRBV4-1 to TRBJ2-7, with TRBD2 matching 8 bases. Germline V gives CDR1 MGHRA, CDR2 YSYEKL. This CDR3 has 15 residues. V was pared by 4 bases and J by 6 bases, with 11 bases of the junction left unmatched. CDR3 in amino acids: CASSLSPAGVSEQYF. CDR3 DNA: TGCGCCAGCAGCCTATCCCCAGCGGGAGTGAGCGAGCAGTACTTC.

The chain is built from TRBV4-2 and TRBJ2-7, with 10 nucleotides matching TRBD2. The V gene's germline CDR1 is LGHNA and CDR2 YNFKEQ. Trimming removed 0 bases from V and 6 bases from J; junction bases left unmatched: 5. CDR3 length equals 15 residues. CDR3 sequence: CASSQDGLAGVEQYF. The CDR3 region has the DNA TGTGCCAGCAGCCAAGACGGGCTAGCGGGAGTCGAGCAGTACTTC.

The rearrangement uses TRBV5-6 and TRBJ1-5, with D possibly matching TRBD1 (6 bases). The germline V gene encodes CDR1 SGHDT and CDR2 YYEEEE. The CDR3 is 16 residues long. Trimming pared 4 bases from V and 7 bases from J, leaving 21 bases between. This CDR3 reads CASSLRQTGYWQPQHF. Here the CDR3 DNA reads TGTGCCAGCAGCCTAAGACAAACAGGGTATTGGCAGCCCCAGCATTTT. Using reference TRBV5-6 and TRBJ1-5 for the parts outside the CDR3, the full variable domain is DAGVTQSPTHLIKTRGQQVTLRCSPKSGHDTVSWYQQALGQGPQFIFQYYEEEERQRGNFPDRFSGHQFPNYSSELNVNALLLGDSALYLCASSLRQTGYWQPQHFGDGTRLSIL.

This clonotype was detected ten times or more. V is TRBV6-5 and J is TRBJ2-1; D could derive from TRBD1 or TRBD2 (5 bases each). CDR1 and CDR2 (germline): MNHEY, SVGAGI. The length of the CDR3 is 14 residues. Between the trimmed V and J ends, which lost 0 bases and 11 bases, there was a span of 14 bases. CDR3 DNA sequence: TGTGCCAGCAGTTACTCTTCCAGGGAGCCAAAGCAGTTCTTC. Translating gives CASSYSSREPKQFF.

This clonotype showed up many times. The genes are TRBV6-1 and TRBJ1-2; D gene ambiguous. The V end lost 6 bases, the J end lost 2 bases, and 16 bases lay between the germline ends. Germline V gene lookup returns CDR1 MNHNS and CDR2 SASEGT. This CDR3 has 15 residues. This chain's CDR3 is CASREFSTPNYGYTF. The CDR3 DNA reads as TGTGCCAGCAGGGAGTTTTCTACACCGAACTATGGCTACACCTTC.

This clonotype was seen only a few times. The chain carries TRBV4-2 and TRBJ2-2; 10 bases match TRBD2. V shed 1 base and J 7 bases; nucleotides not matched to a gene: 12. Germline V gene data show CDR1 as LGHNA and CDR2 as YNFKEQ. The CDR3 spans 18 residues. CDR3 loop: CASSQGDSSGRYGGELFF. The DNA of the CDR3 is TGTGCCAGCAGCCAAGGTGATTCTAGCGGGAGATACGGCGGGGAGCTGTTTTTT.

This clonotype was counted many times. The chain joins TRBV20-1 to TRBJ2-7, with D possibly matching TRBD2 (5 bases). CDR3 size: 14 residues. Per germline, CDR1 DFQATT and CDR2 SNEGSKA (reference sequence). The V and J ends lost 4 bases and 0 bases respectively, with 13 bases between them. The CDR3 nucleotides are TGCAGTGCTATCCCCGCCCGGGGCTCCTACGAGCAGTACTTC. This sequence encodes CSAIPARGSYEQYF.

This rearrangement joins TRBV27 to TRBJ2-5, with 10 bases matching TRBD2. V dropped 5 bases and J dropped 3; count of bases not matched to a gene: 6. The V gene's germline CDR1 is MNHEY and CDR2 SMNVEV (reference sequence). This CDR3 is built from 15 residues. As DNA, the CDR3 is TGTGCCAGCAGTCCGTGGACTAGCGGAGAAGAGACCCAGTACTTC. Residues: CASSPWTSGEETQYF.

This clonotype was seen only a few times. The chain employs TRBV20-1 and TRBJ2-5, with 8 bases identical to TRBD1. J lost 5 bases, V lost 3 bases, and 5 bases had no gene match. Germline V lookup: CDR1 DFQATT, CDR2 SNEGSKA (reference sequence). This CDR3 has 13 amino acids. CDR3 region: CSARQGAGETQYF. CDR3 coding DNA: TGCAGTGCTAGGCAGGGGGCCGGGGAGACCCAGTACTTC.

In this sample, this clonotype turned up many times. The chain links TRBV6-5 to TRBJ1-2, with 8 bases fitting TRBD1. This CDR3 is 16 amino acids long. CDR1 and CDR2 (germline): MNHEY, SVGAGI. V shed 0 bases and J 5 bases; nucleotides not matched to a gene: 8. The CDR3 protein is CASSYSMSGGAYGYTF. In nucleotides, the CDR3 is TGTGCCAGCAGTTACTCGATGTCAGGGGGCGCATATGGCTACACCTTC.

The chain employs TRBV30 and TRBJ2-7; D unresolved. With 3 bases removed from V and 4 bases from J, the gap between germline ends came to 10 bases. Germline V gives CDR1 GTSNPN, CDR2 SVGIG (reference sequence). This CDR3 has 12 amino acids. The CDR3 DNA reads as TGTGCCTGGAGCTTCTATCAGTACGAGCAGTACTTC. Amino acid sequence: CAWSFYQYEQYF.

This clonotype was seen ten or more times. This chain's CDR3 is CASSLAPTGNTEAFF. CDR3 DNA: TGTGCCAGCAGCTTAGCTCCGACGGGCAACACTGAAGCTTTCTTT. V gene TRBV13 combines with J gene TRBJ1-1; unclear D gene. The CDR3 consists of 15 residues. The V gene's germline CDR1 is PRHDT and CDR2 FYEKMQ (reference sequence). Trimming shortened V by 1 base and J by 2 bases, and 11 bases separated the two germline ends.

This clonotype was seen repeatedly, ten times or more. The chain uses TRBV7-2 and TRBJ1-2, with D possibly matching TRBD1 (5 bases). CDR3 size: 14 residues. Germline V gene sequence: CDR1 SGHTA, CDR2 FQGNSA. Trimming removed 5 bases from V and 4 bases from J, with 14 bases in between. This chain's CDR3 is CASSTGTPTYGYTF. The CDR3 nucleotides are TGTGCCAGCAGCACCGGGACTCCAACCTATGGCTACACCTTC.

Ten or more counts support this clonotype. This chain uses TRBV28 with TRBJ2-7; the match to TRBD2 covers 7 bases. The germline CDR1 and CDR2 sequences are MDHEN and SYDVKM. The V gene end was trimmed by 5 bases and the J gene end by 3 bases; junction bases not matched to a gene: 4. The CDR3 has 13 residues. The CDR3 reads CASSPSGNYEQYF. The CDR3 coding sequence is TGTGCCAGCAGTCCGAGCGGGAACTACGAGCAGTACTTC.

This clonotype was observed many times. The gene calls are TRBV11-2 and TRBJ2-3; 8 positions match TRBD2. Germline V lookup: CDR1 SGHAT, CDR2 FQNNGV. CDR3 length equals 16 residues. With V trimmed by 5 bases and J by 6 bases, 13 bases remained unmatched. The CDR3 loop reads CASSQTSDPSWDTQYF. In DNA, the CDR3 is TGTGCCAGCAGCCAGACTAGCGACCCGAGTTGGGATACGCAGTATTTT.

Of note for this clonotype: This clone may be a read error of a much larger clone one base away. This chain joins TRBV5-1 and TRBJ2-2; tentatively, D is TRBD1 (7 bases). CDR3 length: 14 amino acids. Germline V gives CDR1 SGHRS, CDR2 YFSETQ. CDR3 in amino acids: CASSFADRAGGLFF. CDR3 sequence (DNA): TGCGCCAGCAGCTTCGCTGACAGGGCCGGGGGGCTGTTTTTT. Full variable domain (missing parts from reference TRBV5-1 and TRBJ2-2): KAGVTQTPRYLIKTRGQQVTLSCSPISGHRSVSWYQQTPGQGLQFLFEYFSETQRNKGNFPGRFSGRQFSNSRSEMNVSTLELGDSALYLCASSFADRAGGLFFGEGSRLTVL.

This clonotype occurred many times. The chain is built from TRBV2 and TRBJ1-1; D is unresolved. V was pared by 8 bases and J by 0 bases, with 4 bases between. CDR3 length: 11 residues. Germline values: CDR1 SNHLY, CDR2 FYNNEI. The CDR3 DNA reads as TGTGCCAGCGCCGTGAACACTGAAGCTTTCTTT. Translation gives CASAVNTEAFF.

This clonotype was seen at least ten times. The V call is TRBV7-3, the J call TRBJ2-2; TRBD2 might be the D (5 bases). V was shortened by 7 bases and J by 5 bases, with 14 bases between the two germline ends. Germline V lookup: CDR1 SGHTA, CDR2 FQGTGA. CDR3 size: 14 residues. The CDR3 nucleotides read TGTGCCAGCAACAAAGAGGGATGGACCGGGGAGCTGTTTTTT. It is translated as CASNKEGWTGELFF.

The V call is TRBV18, the J call TRBJ1-1, with D hard to call. CDR1 is KGHSH, CDR2 LQKENI, per germline. This CDR3 is built from 14 residues. Trimming took off 2 bases at V and 3 bases at J, with 10 bases between the two ends. CDR3: CASSPAREDTEAFF. The DNA of the CDR3 is TGTGCCAGCTCACCAGCGAGGGAAGACACTGAAGCTTTCTTT.

This clonotype was seen ten or more times. V gene TRBV29-1 combines with J gene TRBJ2-5, with a tentative D call TRBD2 (6 bases). Trimming took off 5 bases at V and 6 bases at J, with 13 bases between the two ends. CDR3 length equals 12 residues. Germline values: CDR1 SQVTM, CDR2 ANQGSEA. CDR3 protein: CSVLEEGKTQYF. CDR3 sequence (DNA): TGCAGCGTTTTGGAGGAGGGAAAGACCCAGTACTTC.

Many counts were recorded for this clonotype. The CDR3 DNA sequence: TGTGCCTGCTACCCCCAGGGGCGCACTGAAGCTTTCTTT. This codes for CACYPQGRTEAFF. V and J are TRBV30 and TRBJ1-1, with D possibly matching TRBD1 (6 bases). Trimming left V 6 bases short and J 4 bases short, with 15 bases between. The CDR3 totals 13 residues. Germline values: CDR1 GTSNPN, CDR2 SVGIG (reference sequence).